This T cell receptor (beta chain) was recovered during a study of T cell clusters in autoimmune cytopenias. Study-level results: Physiological T cell clusters of healthy donors were apparently absent in primary autoimmune cytopenia patients.

The length of the CDR3 is 13 residues. Germline assignment: CDR1 MNHEY and CDR2 SVGAGI. TRB rearrangements were amplified by touch-down multiplex PCR with mixed TRB-A/B primers. Reanalyzing the multiplex PCR reads, TCRdb keeps one entry per CDR3 protein, without DNA. The repertoire table contains about 2,700 distinct CDR3 sequences. By frequency, this clonotype is medium-sized (0.01 to 0.1%). Its antigen is unidentified. Some 39,000 genome equivalents of blood DNA were amplified for TRB. The same sample was also used in a study of T cell repertoires in aging, cancer and after chemotherapy. Per that paper: Across the chemotherapy interval, each cancer cohort showed higher median generation probability, suggesting thymic rebound.

Sequenced: peripheral blood. This TCR was recovered from a human donor with an autoimmune cytopenia or autoimmune hepatitis (not recorded which). The rearrangement joins TRBV6-5 to TRBJ1-2; TCRdb outputs TRBD1, but without DNA this stays unchecked. The CDR3 sequence: CASSPGADYGYTF.